This T cell receptor beta chain originates from a study of OX40 agonist ivuxolimab in advanced cancers. On the study more broadly: Cancers in dose escalation were hepatocellular, melanoma, renal cell and head and neck.

Per germline, CDR1 MNHNS and CDR2 SASEGT. Deletions cut 7 bases from V and 7 bases from J, with 17 bases between. The CDR3 totals 15 residues. TCRdb's table, derived via immunoSEQ multiplex PCR, lists solely in-frame clones and lacks some. The sample contains about 51,000 clones, about 80% of which appear only once. This material consisted of CD4+ or CD8+ T cells sorted from blood, taken in a trial of the OX40 agonist ivuxolimab. The rearrangement joins TRBV6-1 to TRBJ1-6; D perhaps matches TRBD1 (5 bases). This clonotype originated in an adult with an advanced solid tumor such as melanoma, head and neck, liver or kidney cancer. CDR3 residues: CASTNLMGGNSPLHF. The CDR3 nucleotides are TGTGCCAGCACTAACCTCATGGGGGGGAATTCACCCCTCCACTTT.